The 27 T cell receptor beta chains below all came from one sample that was sequenced in a study of cytomegalovirus exposure and HLA in healthy donors. PCR was performed using 60 Vbeta and 13 Jbeta primers. TCRdb's table, derived via immunoSEQ multiplex PCR, lists solely in-frame clones and lacks some. The sample lists 150,000 to 200,000 clones, over 60% occurring once. Sequencing was performed on PBMCs. Source of these receptors: a woman aged 45-59 years in good health and CMV-seropositive.

The J gene is TRBJ1-1, the V gene TRBV7-2; possibly TRBD1 for D (5 bases). The V end lost 4 bases, the J end lost 4 bases, and 16 bases lay between the germline ends. Germline lookup yields CDR1 SGHTA and CDR2 FQGNSA. This CDR3 has 15 amino acids. The CDR3 DNA reads TGTGCCAGCAGCTCCCGACAGACGGGGGGCACTGAAGCTTTCTTT. Residues: CASSSRQTGGTEAFF.

As for this clone: At one of its ends the junction is not consistent with the germline gene, which may arise from a read error. The chain carries TRBV5-8 and TRBJ1-5, with 7 positions matching TRBD1. This CDR3 spans 16 amino acids. Per germline, CDR1 SGHTS and CDR2 YDEGEE. In DNA form, the CDR3 reads TGTGCCAGCAGTTTGGGAGAGACAGGGCGCAGGGGGTCCCAGCATTTT. Translated, it gives CASSLGETGRRGSQHF. Filled out from reference TRBV5-8 and TRBJ1-5, the complete variable domain reads EAGVTQSPTHLIKTRGQQATLRCSPISGHTSVYWYQQALGLGLQFLLWYDEGEERNRGNFPPRFSGRQFPNYSSELNVNALELEDSALYLCASSLGETGRRGSQHFGDGTRLSIL.

Regarding this clone: Germline is not matched at one junction end, which may reflect a read error. The chain links TRBV10-3 to TRBJ2-1; the match to TRBD1 covers 10 bases. Germline V gives CDR1 ENHRY, CDR2 SYGVKD. The CDR3 extends over 14 amino acids. The CDR3: CAIAGGQGSNGQFF. The CDR3 nucleotides are TGTGCCATCGCCGGGGGACAGGGGAGCAATGGGCAGTTCTTC.

The chain couples TRBV5-1 to TRBJ2-3; perhaps TRBD1 as D (5 bases). The V and J ends lost 3 bases and 0 bases respectively, with 8 bases between them. The CDR3 length is 14 residues. CDR1 is SGHRS and CDR2 is YFSETQ in the germline V gene. Here the CDR3 DNA reads TGCGCCAGCAGCTCTCAGGGCAGCACAGATACGCAGTATTTT. Its protein product is CASSSQGSTDTQYF.

The chain carries TRBV7-2 and TRBJ2-2; TRBD1 is a possible D gene (6 bases). Germline CDR1 is SGHTA and CDR2 is FQGNSA. Trimming shortened V by 2 bases and J by 2 bases, and 12 bases separated the two germline ends. The CDR3 loop spans 16 amino acids. Here the CDR3 reads CASSLRQVLNTGELFF. CDR3 sequence (DNA): TGTGCCAGCAGCTTACGACAGGTGCTAAACACCGGGGAGCTGTTTTTT.

For this clone: Within the sample, other DNA sequences also encode this same CDR3. The J gene is TRBJ1-1, the V gene TRBV5-6; D is unresolved. The V and J ends lost 1 base and 0 bases respectively, with 10 bases between them. The length of the CDR3 is 15 residues. The germline gives CDR1 SGHDT, CDR2 YYEEEE. The CDR3 DNA is TGTGCCAGCAGCTTGTTGGCGGGGATGAACACTGAAGCTTTCTTT. It specifies CASSLLAGMNTEAFF.

The chain combines TRBV5-1 with TRBJ2-7; 8 nucleotides line up with TRBD1. Germline V CDR1 and CDR2: SGHRS, YFSETQ. Trimming at V came to 0 bases and at J to 6 bases, leaving 11 bases not matched to a gene. This CDR3 contains 16 residues. This CDR3 reads CASSLESGGVGLEQYF. In DNA, the CDR3 is TGCGCCAGCAGCTTGGAGTCAGGGGGCGTCGGCCTCGAGCAGTACTTC.

DNA of the CDR3: TGCAGCGCTTGGGGCTCTGATGAAAAACTGTTTTTT. Translated, it gives CSAWGSDEKLFF. The chain combines TRBV29-1 with TRBJ1-4; the D gene is possibly TRBD1 (5 bases). CDR3 size: 12 residues. Per germline, CDR1 SQVTM and CDR2 ANQGSEA. With 7 bases removed from V and 6 bases from J, the gap between germline ends came to 12 bases.

Worth noting for this clone: The sample carries other DNA sequences with the same CDR3. The chain employs TRBV7-6 and TRBJ2-7; 7 positions agree with TRBD1. Germline assignment: CDR1 SGHVS and CDR2 FNYEAQ. The CDR3 runs 15 residues. V trimming: 1 base; J trimming: 0 bases; junction bases outside the gene matches: 3. The DNA for the CDR3 is TGTGCCAGCAGCTTAGACAGGGGTCCCTCCTACGAGCAGTACTTC. Amino acid sequence: CASSLDRGPSYEQYF.

With respect to this clone: One end of the junction varies from germline; a read error may be responsible. The J gene is TRBJ2-7, the V gene TRBV2; tentative D call: TRBD1 (6 bases). The CDR3 spans 15 residues. The germline V gene encodes CDR1 SNHLY and CDR2 FYNNEI. The CDR3 loop reads CASSDQQGVSYGQYF. For the CDR3, the DNA is TGTGCCAGCAGTGACCAACAGGGCGTATCCTACGGGCAGTACTTC.

The chain recombines TRBV14 with TRBJ2-5, with 9 bases that match TRBD2. Trimming removed 4 bases from V and 5 bases from J; junction bases left unmatched: 5. The CDR3 consists of 14 residues. The germline V gene encodes CDR1 SGHDN and CDR2 FVKESK. CDR3: CASSPGLARETQYF. In DNA, the CDR3 is TGTGCCAGCAGCCCGGGACTAGCTCGGGAGACCCAGTACTTC.

V and J are TRBV27 and TRBJ2-7; 9 nucleotides match TRBD2. Germline V gene data show CDR1 as MNHEY and CDR2 as SMNVEV (reference sequence). The CDR3 contains 15 residues. V lost 4 bases to trimming and J lost 4 bases; unmatched junction nucleotides: 8. CDR3 region: CASSWVAGAPYEQYF. DNA for the CDR3: TGTGCCAGCAGTTGGGTAGCGGGAGCTCCTTACGAGCAGTACTTC.

J is TRBJ2-7 and V is TRBV6-5; TRBD1 matches 7 bases. CDR3 length: 15 residues. V shed 2 bases and J 2 bases; nucleotides not matched to a gene: 6. In germline, CDR1 is MNHEY, CDR2 SVGAGI. For the CDR3, the DNA is TGTGCCAGCAGTTACCGGACAGGACCTCCCTACGAGCAGTACTTC. This encodes CASSYRTGPPYEQYF.

This clone was observed a handful of times. This sequence joins TRBV30 and TRBJ2-2; 8 bases match TRBD2. CDR1 and CDR2 from the germline V gene are GTSNPN and SVGIG (reference sequence). V was pared by 3 bases and J by 6 bases, with 3 bases of the junction left unmatched. There are 13 residues in the CDR3. The DNA for the CDR3 is TGTGCCTGGAGGAGCGGGAGCGCCGGGGAGCTGTTTTTT. This translates into CAWRSGSAGELFF.

The V and J genes are TRBV7-6 and TRBJ2-1; 10 bases map to TRBD1. This CDR3 has 17 amino acids. The V segment lost 0 bases and the J segment 4 bases; nucleotides outside the gene matches: 6. The V gene's germline CDR1 is SGHVS and CDR2 FNYEAQ. The CDR3 DNA follows: TGTGCCAGCAGCTTAGCGGTGGGGACAGGGGCGTACAATGAGCAGTTCTTC. Translating gives CASSLAVGTGAYNEQFF.

This clone appeared a single time. The chain employs TRBV5-4 and TRBJ2-6; weak D call: TRBD2 (6 bases). The germline CDR1 and CDR2 sequences are SGHNT and YYREEE (reference sequence). V was clipped by 4 bases and J by 4 bases, with 24 bases between them. There are 19 residues in the CDR3. The CDR3 protein is CASSPSGGALRAGANVLTF. The CDR3 DNA sequence: TGTGCCAGCAGCCCCTCCGGCGGGGCGCTTAGGGCCGGGGCCAACGTCCTGACTTTC.

The chain uses TRBV19 and TRBJ2-7; 7 bases are a match to TRBD2. The CDR3 length is 13 residues. V lost 6 bases, J lost 7 bases, and 9 bases stayed unmatched. Germline V gene data show CDR1 as LNHDA and CDR2 as SQIVND (reference sequence). This CDR3 reads CASSGLDPGEQYF. The CDR3 nucleotides read TGTGCCAGTAGCGGACTAGATCCGGGGGAGCAGTACTTC.

The chain is built from TRBV10-2 and TRBJ2-7, with 8 bases identical to TRBD1. Germline assignment: CDR1 WSHSY and CDR2 SAAADI. The CDR3 runs 16 residues. V lost 4 bases and J lost 7; bases outside the gene matches: 15. CDR3 DNA sequence: TGCGCCAGCAGTGTGGAGGCGGGTCAGGGGGCTGGGGAGCAGTACTTC. Its translation is CASSVEAGQGAGEQYF.

V usage is TRBV28 and J usage is TRBJ2-4; D ambiguous. CDR1 is MDHEN, CDR2 SYDVKM, per germline. The CDR3 covers 14 residues. V was shortened by 2 bases and J by 2 bases, with 7 bases between the two germline ends. The CDR3 nucleotides read TGTGCCAGCAGTTTAGTGGCCCCCAAAAACATTCAGTACTTC. It specifies CASSLVAPKNIQYF.

The V and J genes are TRBV5-4 and TRBJ1-2, with 8 bases aligning to TRBD1. Germline V lookup: CDR1 SGHNT, CDR2 YYREEE (reference sequence). The CDR3 sequence is 14 residues long. V shed 4 bases, J shed 2 bases, and the junction held 4 bases outside the gene matches. The CDR3 loop is CASSAWDRNYGYTF. CDR3 DNA sequence: TGTGCCAGCAGCGCCTGGGACAGGAACTATGGCTACACCTTC.

V gene TRBV29-1 combines with J gene TRBJ1-2, with 9 bases that match TRBD1. The CDR3 has 13 residues. Trimming took 5 bases from V and 7 from J; bases not matched to a gene: 8. The germline V gene encodes CDR1 SQVTM and CDR2 ANQGSEA. The CDR3 nucleotides are TGCAGCGTTTCGGACAGGGGATTAGGTGGCTACACCTTC. Its protein product is CSVSDRGLGGYTF.

This chain connects TRBV5-6 to TRBJ2-5; 7 positions agree with TRBD1. Germline assignment: CDR1 SGHDT and CDR2 YYEEEE. This CDR3 is 14 amino acids long. V was pared by 3 bases and J by 1 base, with 3 bases of the junction left unmatched. The CDR3 is CASSSTGFQETQYF. CDR3 bases: TGTGCCAGCAGCTCGACAGGGTTCCAAGAGACCCAGTACTTC.

This chain joins TRBV5-1 and TRBJ2-3; 8 positions agree with TRBD1. The CDR3 is 15 amino acids. J lost 1 base, V lost 3 bases, and 4 bases had no gene match. The V gene's germline CDR1 is SGHRS and CDR2 YFSETQ. CDR3 DNA sequence: TGCGCCAGCAGCTCGACAGGGGCCCGCACAGATACGCAGTATTTT. This sequence encodes CASSSTGARTDTQYF.

This chain connects TRBV7-9 to TRBJ2-7, with 15 bases identical to TRBD2. Germline trimming cut 6 bases from V and 4 bases from J; bases unmatched to any gene: 10. The CDR3 is 17 amino acids. Germline-derived CDR1 and CDR2 are SEHNR and FQNEAQ (reference sequence). The CDR3 nucleotides read TGTGCCAGCAGTCATATGACAGGACTAGCGGGAGGGTACGAGCAGTACTTC. This encodes CASSHMTGLAGGYEQYF.

This chain uses TRBV6-5 with TRBJ2-7; 8 nucleotides agree with TRBD2. V dropped 4 bases and J dropped 0; count of bases not matched to a gene: 5. Germline V gives CDR1 MNHEY, CDR2 SVGAGI. CDR3 length: 15 amino acids. CDR3 in DNA: TGTGCCAGCAGTTCCCCCCGGGGGGGCTCCTACGAGCAGTACTTC. Its translation: CASSSPRGGSYEQYF.

The gene calls are TRBV7-9 and TRBJ1-3; 8 bases line up with TRBD1. Germline assignment: CDR1 SEHNR and CDR2 FQNEAQ (reference sequence). V was pared by 7 bases and J by 2 bases, with 4 bases of the junction left unmatched. The CDR3 sequence is 14 residues long. The CDR3 DNA sequence: TGTGCCAGCAACAAGGACAGGGCTGGAAACACCATATATTTT. Amino acid sequence: CASNKDRAGNTIYF.

The chain combines TRBV2 with TRBJ2-1; 7 bases match TRBD1. The ends lost 3 bases at V and 1 base at J; junction bases unmatched: 3. The CDR3 is 15 amino acids. Germline lookup yields CDR1 SNHLY and CDR2 FYNNEI. This CDR3 reads CASSDTGESYNEQFF. The CDR3 DNA follows: TGTGCCAGCAGTGACACAGGGGAATCCTACAATGAGCAGTTCTTC.